This TCR beta chain was captured in a study of technical replicates of blood from several donors. The germline V gene encodes CDR1 MNHEY and CDR2 SVGAGI. J gave up 4 bases and V 5 bases, and 3 bases lay outside the gene matches. The CDR3 is made up of 13 amino acids. Libraries were prepared by immunoSEQ multiplex PCR; TCRdb keeps only in-frame clonotypes and omits some of them. The sample has around 50,000 clones, more than 95% seen once; the top ten hold 0.39%. V and J are TRBV6-5 and TRBJ1-2; 8 nucleotides agree with TRBD1. The clonotype originates from a human donor in good health. The sequenced sample was T cells isolated from PBMCs. CDR3: CASSIGTGYGYTF. CDR3 in DNA: TGTGCCAGCAGTATCGGGACAGGCTATGGCTACACCTTC.